Each of the 15 T cell receptor beta chains below was sequenced from the same sample in a study of blood T cell repertoires in COVID-19. Using immunoSEQ multiplex PCR, the repertoire was profiled, and TCRdb retains in-frame clones only, with some absent. The sample carries some 140,000 clones, over 60% recorded once. Material: peripheral blood. The receptors derive from an elderly man with acute or convalescent COVID-19.

This clone was recorded a few times. The chain combines TRBV18 with TRBJ1-3; D ambiguous. There are 15 residues in the CDR3. Germline V gene sequence: CDR1 KGHSH, CDR2 LQKENI. Trimming removed 2 bases from V and 3 bases from J, with 11 bases in between. The CDR3 region has the DNA TGTGCCAGCTCACCAAGGAGCATCGATGGAAACACCATATATTTT. This sequence encodes CASSPRSIDGNTIYF.

The chain uses TRBV20-1 and TRBJ2-7; TRBD1 matches at 7 bases. This CDR3 has 13 amino acids. The V and J ends lost 3 bases and 5 bases, in that order; junction bases with no gene match: 7. Per the germline V gene, CDR1 is DFQATT and CDR2 is SNEGSKA (reference sequence). CDR3 in amino acids: CSASDREWHEQYF. The CDR3 DNA follows: TGCAGTGCTAGTGACAGGGAATGGCACGAGCAGTACTTC.

The chain combines TRBV7-9 with TRBJ2-7; TRBD1 aligns across 10 bases. With 5 bases clipped from V and 3 bases from J, the junction kept 4 bases outside the gene matches. The CDR3 is 14 residues long. Germline V gene data show CDR1 as SEHNR and CDR2 as FQNEAQ (reference sequence). In DNA form, the CDR3 reads TGTGCCAGCAGCCCTGGGACAGGGGACTACGAGCAGTACGTC. It encodes CASSPGTGDYEQYV.

The chain couples TRBV18 to TRBJ2-2; the match to TRBD1 covers 9 bases. This CDR3 is built from 19 residues. CDR1 KGHSH and CDR2 LQKENI come from the germline V gene. The V and J ends lost 2 bases and 3 bases, in that order; junction bases with no gene match: 13. The CDR3 DNA reads as TGTGCCAGCTCACCAGGGACCGGGACAGGGAGCTCGGACACCGGGGAGCTGTTTTTT. Encoded protein: CASSPGTGTGSSDTGELFF.

This clone showed up just a few times. This rearrangement joins TRBV7-9 to TRBJ2-7; D perhaps matches TRBD1 (5 bases). The CDR3 is made up of 13 amino acids. Between the trimmed V and J ends, which lost 5 bases and 6 bases, there was a span of 14 bases. CDR1 is SEHNR and CDR2 is FQNEAQ in the germline V gene (reference sequence). CDR3 loop: CASSDGRAGEQYV. CDR3 bases: TGTGCCAGCAGCGACGGCAGGGCAGGCGAGCAGTACGTC.

The chain joins TRBV11-3 to TRBJ1-4; unclear D gene. The CDR3 contains 15 residues. Germline CDR1 SGHNT, CDR2 YENEEA. With 0 bases removed from V and 0 bases from J, the gap between germline ends came to 5 bases. The CDR3 loop is CASSLEAATNEKLFF. The CDR3 DNA sequence: TGTGCCAGCAGCTTAGAGGCCGCAACTAATGAAAAACTGTTTTTT.

The CDR3 DNA follows: TGTGCCAGCAGACCGACAGGGGATCGGTCCTATAATTCACCCCTCCACTTT. Translated, it gives CASRPTGDRSYNSPLHF. The chain uses TRBV27 and TRBJ1-6; 8 bases are shared with TRBD1. Losses at the gene ends were 6 bases for V and 1 base for J; bases not matched to a gene: 8. The CDR3 is 17 amino acids. CDR1 is MNHEY and CDR2 is SMNVEV in the germline V gene (reference sequence).

The chain is built from TRBV7-8 and TRBJ2-3; 8 nucleotides match TRBD2. The CDR3 covers 16 residues. V was pared by 1 base and J by 0 bases, with 3 bases of the junction left unmatched. Germline loops: CDR1 SGHVS, CDR2 FQNEAQ. For the CDR3, the DNA is TGTGCCAGCAGCTTAGGAGCGGGGGAGAGCACAGATACGCAGTATTTT. The encoded protein is CASSLGAGESTDTQYF.

The chain employs TRBV7-6 and TRBJ2-3, with 13 bases matching TRBD2. The CDR3 spans 16 residues. V lost 5 bases to trimming and J lost 6 bases; unmatched junction nucleotides: 8. Germline loops: CDR1 SGHVS, CDR2 FNYEAQ. This CDR3 reads CASSPTGLAGADTQYF. The CDR3 coding sequence is TGTGCCAGCAGCCCCACCGGACTAGCGGGGGCGGATACGCAGTATTTT.

The V gene is TRBV21-1, the J gene TRBJ2-2; TRBD2, as called in the table, went unchecked against the DNA. TRBV21-1 counts as a pseudogene. The CDR3 has 17 amino acids. This chain's CDR3 is CASSAKRPADNTGELFF. The CDR3 DNA sequence: TGTGCCAGCAGCGCCAAACGCCCCGCGGATAACACCGGGGAGCTGTTTTTT.

V is TRBV7-9 and J is TRBJ1-5; TRBD1 might be the D (5 bases). Trimming took off 5 bases at V and 5 bases at J, with 10 bases between the two ends. From germline, CDR1 is SEHNR and CDR2 FQNEAQ (reference sequence). The CDR3 has 13 residues. CDR3 DNA: TGTGCCAGCAGCCTTTCGGGGGATCAGCCCCAGCATTTT. Amino acid sequence: CASSLSGDQPQHF.

The chain is built from TRBV6-2 or TRBV6-3 and TRBJ2-7, with 7 bases identical to TRBD2. CDR1 and CDR2 from the germline V gene are MNHEY and SVGEGT. The CDR3 is 15 amino acids. With V trimmed by 2 bases and J by 3 bases, 7 bases remained unmatched. CDR3 region: CASSYPPGGFYEQYV. The CDR3 bases are TGTGCCAGCAGTTACCCGCCGGGGGGATTCTACGAGCAGTACGTC.

A single count supports this clone. CDR3 in amino acids: CASSLSGAGQGYEQYF. In nucleotides, the CDR3 is TGTGCCAGCAGTTTATCGGGTGCGGGACAGGGCTACGAGCAGTACTTC. The chain uses TRBV27 and TRBJ2-7; TRBD1 matches at 9 bases. CDR1 and CDR2 from the germline V gene are MNHEY and SMNVEV (reference sequence). J was trimmed by 3 bases and V by 0 bases; bases with no gene match: 6. The CDR3 length is 16 residues.

The chain is built from TRBV30 and TRBJ1-3; 9 bases line up with TRBD1. The CDR3 extends over 12 amino acids. Germline-derived CDR1 and CDR2 are GTSNPN and SVGIG (reference sequence). V dropped 5 bases and J dropped 4; count of bases not matched to a gene: 0. Written as DNA, the CDR3 is TGTGCCTGGGACAGGGGGGGAAACACCATATATTTT. Amino acid sequence: CAWDRGGNTIYF.

The chain couples TRBV7-8 to TRBJ2-7; 11 bases are a match to TRBD1. With V trimmed by 2 bases and J by 3 bases, 12 bases remained unmatched. CDR1 SGHVS and CDR2 FQNEAQ come from the germline V gene. The CDR3 consists of 18 residues. This CDR3 reads CASSLTGTGGGLGYEQYF. DNA of the CDR3: TGTGCCAGCAGCTTAACCGGGACAGGGGGTGGTCTGGGCTACGAGCAGTACTTC.